Listed below are T cell receptor beta chains from one sample, sequenced in a study of a mutant IDH1 vaccine in newly diagnosed glioma. Profiled with immunoSEQ multiplex PCR; TCRdb holds only in-frame clones, not every one. This table holds 29,000 or so clones, more than 75% found once. The antigens of these receptors remain unknown. The specimen was PBMCs, collected from a glioma patient whose treatment included an IDH1 peptide vaccine. These receptors all stem from a man aged 50 to 59 with glioma. Each CDR3 is given without its conserved first and last residue.

V gene: TRBV7-2
J gene: TRBJ2-1
CDR3 protein: ASSLDNEQF

V gene: TRBV7-8
J gene: TRBJ1-5
CDR3 protein: ASSLVLGDQPQH

V gene: TRBV5-1
J gene: TRBJ1-1
CDR3 protein: ASSFGQQNTEAF

V gene: TRBV27
J gene: TRBJ1-1
CDR3 protein: ASSPPTSGNTEAF

V gene: TRBV5-4
J gene: TRBJ1-1
CDR3 protein: ASSHPTANTEAF

V gene: TRBV5-4
J gene: TRBJ2-1
CDR3 protein: ASSRGLAGEGNEQF

V gene: TRBV4-2
J gene: TRBJ2-1
CDR3 protein: ASSQEEAYNEQF

V gene: TRBV2
J gene: TRBJ1-2
CDR3 protein: ASRVDRGENYGYT

V gene: TRBV19
J gene: TRBJ1-5
CDR3 protein: ASSIPRQGTPMGGNQPQH

V gene: TRBV5-6
J gene: TRBJ2-6
CDR3 protein: ASSGYSEANVLT

V gene: TRBV5-4
J gene: TRBJ1-2
CDR3 protein: ASSLGGDGYT

V gene: TRBV2
J gene: TRBJ1-1
CDR3 protein: ASSPGGTEAF

V gene: TRBV5-1
J gene: TRBJ1-1
CDR3 protein: ASSRSMGDTEAF

V gene: TRBV2
J gene: TRBJ1-1
CDR3 protein: AGGRGMNTEAF

V gene: TRBV18
J gene: TRBJ2-5
CDR3 protein: ASTTWGSETQY

V gene: TRBV7-8
J gene: TRBJ1-1
CDR3 protein: ASSRNRQEEAF

V gene: TRBV9
J gene: TRBJ2-3
CDR3 protein: ASSVGGGDTQY

V gene: TRBV9
J gene: TRBJ1-1
CDR3 protein: ASSPLGTEAF

V gene: TRBV18
J gene: TRBJ2-7
CDR3 protein: ASSSTGLAGVYEQY

V gene: TRBV16
J gene: TRBJ1-5
CDR3 protein: ASSLQGDQPQH

V gene: TRBV6-4
J gene: TRBJ2-1
CDR3 protein: ASSGTSGSYNEQF

V gene: TRBV25-1
J gene: TRBJ2-4
CDR3 protein: ASSDSLRNIQY

V gene: TRBV19
J gene: TRBJ2-3
CDR3 protein: ASTWRGARTDTQY

V gene: TRBV7-2
J gene: TRBJ2-1
CDR3 protein: ASSVGQGNEQF

V gene: TRBV21-1
J gene: TRBJ2-7
CDR3 protein: ASPGDEQY

V gene: TRBV7-8
J gene: TRBJ1-1
CDR3 protein: ASSTTGLLNTEAF

V gene: TRBV7-2
J gene: TRBJ2-7
CDR3 protein: ASSSEREVFVEQY

V gene: TRBV11-2
J gene: TRBJ2-2
CDR3 protein: ASGRGGGELF

V gene: TRBV11-3
J gene: TRBJ1-3
CDR3 protein: ASSLEGLSGNTIY

V gene: TRBV5-8
J gene: TRBJ1-1
CDR3 protein: ASSLIYDTEAF